The rows below give T cell receptor beta chains drawn from one sample of a study of blood T cell repertoires in COVID-19. The assay was immunoSEQ multiplex PCR, and TCRdb's table has in-frame clones only and misses some. The table has fewer than 150,000 clones, roughly 79% seen once; the top ten hold 15% to 25%. The sequenced material came from peripheral blood. These receptor sequences come from a man older than 75 with acute or convalescent COVID-19. The CDR3 runs from the conserved cysteine through the conserved F or W. The order of the fields is clone size, J gene, V gene, D gene, CDR3 protein, CDR3 DNA. A D gene is named only where the DNA matches it firmly. Size is stated for part of the rows, as once, few or many counts, or as a class when the clone is expanded.

clone size: .
J gene: TRBJ2-1
V gene: TRBV7-2
D gene: .
CDR3 protein: CASSASSYNEQFF
CDR3 DNA: TGTGCCAGCAGCGCTAGCTCCTACAATGAGCAGTTCTTC

clone size: .
J gene: TRBJ2-2
V gene: TRBV4-1
D gene: TRBD1
CDR3 protein: CASSPPGRDSGELFF
CDR3 DNA: TGCGCCAGCAGCCCCCCTGGACGGGACAGCGGGGAGCTGTTTTTT

clone size: .
J gene: TRBJ2-3
V gene: TRBV5-1
D gene: TRBD1
CDR3 protein: CASNTGQGAADTQYF
CDR3 DNA: TGCGCCAGCAACACGGGACAGGGGGCTGCAGATACGCAGTATTTT

clone size: .
J gene: TRBJ2-5
V gene: TRBV10-3
D gene: TRBD2
CDR3 protein: CAISAGLAGGQETQYF
CDR3 DNA: TGTGCCATCAGCGCGGGACTAGCGGGGGGACAAGAGACCCAGTACTTC

clone size: .
J gene: TRBJ2-3
V gene: TRBV4-3
D gene: .
CDR3 protein: CASSRDTTDTQYF
CDR3 DNA: TGCGCCAGCAGTCGGGACACCACAGATACGCAGTATTTT

clone size: .
J gene: TRBJ2-5
V gene: TRBV29-1
D gene: .
CDR3 protein: CSVGQYQETQYF
CDR3 DNA: TGCAGCGTCGGACAGTACCAAGAGACCCAGTACTTC

clone size: .
J gene: TRBJ2-3
V gene: TRBV2
D gene: TRBD2
CDR3 protein: CASSEVAGGFTDTQYF
CDR3 DNA: TGTGCCAGCAGTGAGGTAGCGGGGGGATTCACAGATACGCAGTATTTT

clone size: .
J gene: TRBJ1-2
V gene: TRBV6-4
D gene: TRBD1
CDR3 protein: CASSEISRTGDDGYTF
CDR3 DNA: TGTGCCAGCAGTGAAATAAGTCGGACAGGGGATGATGGCTACACCTTC

clone size: few
J gene: TRBJ1-5
V gene: TRBV19
D gene: .
CDR3 protein: CASRTQGYNQPQHF
CDR3 DNA: TGTGCCAGTAGGACCCAGGGGTACAATCAGCCCCAGCATTTT

clone size: .
J gene: TRBJ2-3
V gene: TRBV7-2
D gene: TRBD2
CDR3 protein: CASSLEGGGSTDTQYF
CDR3 DNA: TGTGCCAGCAGCTTAGAAGGCGGGGGGAGCACAGATACGCAGTATTTT

clone size: .
J gene: TRBJ1-6
V gene: TRBV28
D gene: TRBD1
CDR3 protein: CASTLGQGNSPLHF
CDR3 DNA: TGTGCCAGCACCCTGGGACAGGGTAATTCACCCCTCCACTTT

clone size: few
J gene: TRBJ2-7
V gene: TRBV4-1
D gene: TRBD2
CDR3 protein: CASSQDWAGAYYEQYF
CDR3 DNA: TGCGCCAGCAGCCAAGACTGGGCGGGAGCCTACTACGAGCAGTACTTC

clone size: .
J gene: TRBJ1-6
V gene: TRBV6-6
D gene: .
CDR3 protein: CASSFTSGGNNSPLHF
CDR3 DNA: TGTGCCAGCAGTTTCACGTCTGGAGGGAATAATTCACCCCTCCACTTT

clone size: .
J gene: TRBJ2-4
V gene: TRBV5-1
D gene: TRBD1
CDR3 protein: CASSLEAGGWGKNIQYF
CDR3 DNA: TGCGCCAGCAGCTTGGAAGCAGGGGGCTGGGGCAAAAACATTCAGTACTTC

clone size: few
J gene: TRBJ2-1
V gene: TRBV6-5
D gene: .
CDR3 protein: CASGQSSYNEQFF
CDR3 DNA: TGTGCCAGTGGACAGAGTTCCTACAATGAGCAGTTCTTC

clone size: .
J gene: TRBJ2-5
V gene: TRBV20-1
D gene: TRBD2
CDR3 protein: CSASLPSGSGTQYF
CDR3 DNA: TGCAGTGCTAGTCTCCCTAGCGGGAGTGGGACCCAGTACTTC

clone size: few
J gene: TRBJ2-6
V gene: TRBV15
D gene: .
CDR3 protein: CATSRVGGLTSGANVLTF
CDR3 DNA: TGTGCCACCAGCAGAGTTGGAGGACTGACCTCTGGGGCCAACGTCCTGACTTTC

clone size: .
J gene: TRBJ2-7
V gene: TRBV20-1
D gene: TRBD2
CDR3 protein: CSASTLRGGAYEQYF
CDR3 DNA: TGCAGTGCCAGTACCCTACGCGGGGGGGCCTACGAGCAGTACTTC

clone size: .
J gene: TRBJ2-7
V gene: TRBV27
D gene: TRBD1
CDR3 protein: CASSSTRTGGFYEQYF
CDR3 DNA: TGTGCCAGCAGTTCGACCCGGACAGGGGGGTTCTACGAGCAGTACTTC

clone size: .
J gene: TRBJ1-4
V gene: TRBV19
D gene: .
CDR3 protein: CASRGLSNEKLFF
CDR3 DNA: TGTGCCAGTAGGGGCTTATCTAATGAAAAACTGTTTTTT

clone size: .
J gene: TRBJ2-7
V gene: TRBV16
D gene: .
CDR3 protein: CASSQSWQGLYEQYF
CDR3 DNA: TGTGCCAGCAGCCAATCTTGGCAGGGCCTCTACGAGCAGTACTTC

clone size: .
J gene: TRBJ2-5
V gene: TRBV29-1
D gene: TRBD2
CDR3 protein: CSVASPGIPGGETQYF
CDR3 DNA: TGCAGCGTCGCGAGTCCAGGTATCCCGGGAGGGGAGACCCAGTACTTC

clone size: .
J gene: TRBJ1-5
V gene: TRBV18
D gene: TRBD1
CDR3 protein: CASSPTTGADQPQHF
CDR3 DNA: TGTGCCAGCTCACCAACGACAGGGGCCGATCAGCCCCAGCATTTT

clone size: .
J gene: TRBJ2-7
V gene: TRBV7-2
D gene: .
CDR3 protein: CASSLAQGYYEQYF
CDR3 DNA: TGTGCCAGCAGCTTAGCTCAGGGGTACTACGAGCAGTACTTC

clone size: .
J gene: TRBJ2-6
V gene: TRBV6-5
D gene: .
CDR3 protein: CASKTGGAGANVLTF
CDR3 DNA: TGTGCCAGCAAAACGGGGGGCGCTGGGGCCAACGTCCTGACTTTC

clone size: .
J gene: TRBJ1-4
V gene: TRBV6-5
D gene: TRBD1
CDR3 protein: CASSIGGHDEKLFF
CDR3 DNA: TGTGCCAGCAGCATAGGGGGCCACGATGAAAAACTGTTTTTT

clone size: .
J gene: TRBJ1-1
V gene: TRBV6-2/TRBV6-3
D gene: TRBD1
CDR3 protein: CASSLGQLNTEAFF
CDR3 DNA: TGTGCCAGCAGCCTGGGACAGTTGAACACTGAAGCTTTCTTT

clone size: many
J gene: TRBJ2-1
V gene: TRBV28
D gene: TRBD2
CDR3 protein: CASTASVAGYTNNEQFF
CDR3 DNA: TGTGCCAGCACCGCTTCCGTAGCGGGCTATACCAACAATGAGCAGTTCTTC

clone size: .
J gene: TRBJ1-4
V gene: TRBV29-1
D gene: .
CDR3 protein: CSVRPSGEKLFF
CDR3 DNA: TGCAGCGTACGACCATCCGGGGAAAAACTGTTTTTT

clone size: .
J gene: TRBJ1-1
V gene: TRBV19
D gene: .
CDR3 protein: CASSIAGGETNTEAFF
CDR3 DNA: TGTGCCAGTAGTATAGCGGGGGGGGAAACGAACACTGAAGCTTTCTTT

clone size: .
J gene: TRBJ1-3
V gene: TRBV9
D gene: TRBD1
CDR3 protein: CASSVGQGTGNTIYF
CDR3 DNA: TGTGCCAGCAGCGTAGGACAGGGTACTGGAAACACCATATATTTT

clone size: .
J gene: TRBJ1-2
V gene: TRBV18
D gene: TRBD1
CDR3 protein: CASSPGTGPNYGYTF
CDR3 DNA: TGTGCCAGCTCACCGGGGACAGGGCCTAACTATGGCTACACCTTC